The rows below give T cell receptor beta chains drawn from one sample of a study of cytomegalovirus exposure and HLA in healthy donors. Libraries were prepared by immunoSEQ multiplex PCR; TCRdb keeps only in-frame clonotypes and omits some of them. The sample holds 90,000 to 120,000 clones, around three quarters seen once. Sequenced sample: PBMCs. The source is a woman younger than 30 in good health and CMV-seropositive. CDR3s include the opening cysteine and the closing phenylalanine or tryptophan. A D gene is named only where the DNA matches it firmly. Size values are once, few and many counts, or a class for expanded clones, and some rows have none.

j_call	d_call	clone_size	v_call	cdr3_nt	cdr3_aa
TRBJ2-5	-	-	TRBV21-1	TGTGCCAGCAGCAAATGGCTTAGCGGGAACCAAGAGACCCAGTACTTC	CASSKWLSGNQETQYF
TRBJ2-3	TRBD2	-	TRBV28	TGTGCCAGCAGTCCCGGGACTAGCGGAGGCGGAGAAGGGGATACGCAGTATTTT	CASSPGTSGGGEGDTQYF
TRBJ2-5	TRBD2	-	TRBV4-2	TGTGCCAGCAGCCTACTTAGCGGGAATCTCGAGACCCAGTACTTC	CASSLLSGNLETQYF
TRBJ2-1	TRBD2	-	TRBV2	TGTGCCAGCAGCGAATCTAGCGGGAGGTACTACAATGAGCAGTTCTTC	CASSESSGRYYNEQFF
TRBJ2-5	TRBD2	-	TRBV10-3	TGTGCCATCTTAGCGGGAGAGCAAGAGACCCAGTACTTC	CAILAGEQETQYF
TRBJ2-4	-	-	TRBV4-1	TGCGCCAGCAGCCAAGATCAGCCAGCGGACAAAAACATTCAGTACTTC	CASSQDQPADKNIQYF
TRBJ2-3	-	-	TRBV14	TGTGCCAGCAGCCCCTCCGGCGGGGTATCCACAGATACGCAGTATTTT	CASSPSGGVSTDTQYF
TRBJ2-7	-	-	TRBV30	TGTGCCTGGAGGCGGCTTTTAGGCTCCTACGAGCAGTACTTC	CAWRRLLGSYEQYF
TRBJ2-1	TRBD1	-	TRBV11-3	TGTGCCAGCAGTCCCGACAGGGCCCGGGACAATGAGCAGTTCTTC	CASSPDRARDNEQFF
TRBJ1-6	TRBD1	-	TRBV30	TGTGCCTGGAGCGGACAGGGGAAATCACCCCTCCACTTT	CAWSGQGKSPLHF
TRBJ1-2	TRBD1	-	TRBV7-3	TGTGCCAGCAGCTTAACCGGGGGACAGTTCTATGGCTACACCTTC	CASSLTGGQFYGYTF
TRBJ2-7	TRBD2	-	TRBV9	TGTGCCAGCACCATACGGGGAGGGAAGTACTTC	CASTIRGGKYF
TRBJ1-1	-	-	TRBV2	TGTGCCAGCGTGGGGGAGGTGGGCGTCACTGAAGCTTTATTT	CASVGEVGVTEALF
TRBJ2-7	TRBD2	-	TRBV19	TGTGCCAGTAGTATAACCCTAGCGGGAGACTACGAGCAGTACTTC	CASSITLAGDYEQYF
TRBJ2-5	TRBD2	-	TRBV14	TGTGCCAGCAGTTCGGGAGGGGAGACCCAGTACTTC	CASSSGGETQYF
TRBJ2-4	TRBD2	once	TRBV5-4	TGTGCCAGCAGCACCAGAACTAGCGGGAGTTTGACCAAAAACATTCAGTACTTC	CASSTRTSGSLTKNIQYF
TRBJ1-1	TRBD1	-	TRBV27	TGTGCCAGCAGGGCAGGGGGCACTGAAGCTTTCTTT	CASRAGGTEAFF
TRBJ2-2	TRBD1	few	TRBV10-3	TGTGCCATCAAGTTAGGGGGCGAAGGCACCGGGGAGCTGTTTTTT	CAIKLGGEGTGELFF
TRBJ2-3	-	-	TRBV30	TGTGCCTGGAGTGTACAGTCACTAGCCGATAGCACAGATACGCAGTATTTT	CAWSVQSLADSTDTQYF
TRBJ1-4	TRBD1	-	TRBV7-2	TGTGCCAGCAGCTCGGGACAGAAGAATGAAAAACTGTTTTTT	CASSSGQKNEKLFF
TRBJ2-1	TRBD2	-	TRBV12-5	TGTGCTAGTGGTTTGATAGCGGGAGGACTATACAATGAGCAGTTCTTC	CASGLIAGGLYNEQFF
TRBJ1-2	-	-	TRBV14	TGTGCCAGCAGCCAAGGGGCGAAACCTACAAACTATGGCTACACCTTC	CASSQGAKPTNYGYTF
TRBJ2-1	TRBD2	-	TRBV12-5	TGTGCTAGTGGTTTGCCAACCTCGACTAGCGGGGAGCAGTTCTTC	CASGLPTSTSGEQFF
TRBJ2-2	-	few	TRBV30	TGTGCCGGGAGGGGGGGAGGGCCCGGGGAGCTGTTTTTT	CAGRGGGPGELFF
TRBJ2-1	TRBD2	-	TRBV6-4	TGTGCCAGCAGACGACTAGCGGACGACCTTGAGCAGTTCTTC	CASRRLADDLEQFF
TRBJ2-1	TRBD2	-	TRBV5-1	TGCGCCAGCAGCTTTACTAGCGACAATGAGCAGTTCTTC	CASSFTSDNEQFF
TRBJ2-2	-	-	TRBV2	TGTGCCAGCACGTTGGGGCAGATAAACACCGGGGAGCTGTTTTTT	CASTLGQINTGELFF
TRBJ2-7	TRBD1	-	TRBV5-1	TGCGCCAGCAAGGTGGAACAGGGGGCAGGTTCCTACGAGCAGTACTTC	CASKVEQGAGSYEQYF
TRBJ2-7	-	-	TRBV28	TGTGCCAGCAGTTTATCCAGGGGCCCAGCCTACGAGCAGTACTTC	CASSLSRGPAYEQYF
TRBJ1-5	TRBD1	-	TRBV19	TGTGCCAGTAAAGACAGGGTAGGCAATCAGCCCCAGCATTTT	CASKDRVGNQPQHF
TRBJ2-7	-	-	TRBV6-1	TGTGCCAGCAGATACAGGGACCCCTACGAGCAGTACTTC	CASRYRDPYEQYF
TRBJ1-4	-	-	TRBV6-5	TGTGCCAGCAGTTACCATCCCAGGAATGAAAAACTGTTTTTT	CASSYHPRNEKLFF
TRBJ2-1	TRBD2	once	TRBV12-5	TGTGCTAGTGGTTTGACTAGCGCAAATGAGCAGTTCTTC	CASGLTSANEQFF
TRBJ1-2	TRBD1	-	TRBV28	TGTGCCAGCAGTTCAACAGGGGGCGTCTATGGCTACACCTTC	CASSSTGGVYGYTF
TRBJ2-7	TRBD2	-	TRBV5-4	TGTGCCAGCAGCCCGGGAGGAGGCGAGCAGTACTTC	CASSPGGGEQYF
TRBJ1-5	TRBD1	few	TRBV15	TGTGCCACCAGCAGAGACAGGGGGCTTTGGCCCCAGCATTTT	CATSRDRGLWPQHF
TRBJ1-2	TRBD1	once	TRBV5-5	TGTGCCAGCAGCGGAACAGGGGATGGCTACACCTTC	CASSGTGDGYTF